Reported below is one TCR beta chain. No antigen is known for it. The data belong to a study of shared clonotypes between healthy human individuals. The study, taken as a whole, reports: Measured sharing among donors was expected to vary with sequencing depth.

Tens of millions of PBMCs supplied genomic DNA for unsorted samples. The method was immunoSEQ multiplex PCR; TCRdb's version includes in-frame clones alone and lacks a portion of them. The sample holds roughly 510,000 clones; over 75% are singletons and the top ten take under 15%. Germline-derived CDR1 and CDR2 are LNHDA and SQIVND (reference sequence). The CDR3 contains 17 residues. The V segment lost 2 bases and the J segment 7 bases; nucleotides outside the gene matches: 7. This chain uses TRBV19 with TRBJ2-1; 14 bases are a match to TRBD2. Sequencing input: PBMCs. The origin of this receptor is a woman between 40 and 50 years old in good health. Some clones in this sample may be carry-over from other donors' samples. In DNA, the CDR3 is TGTGCCAGTAGTATACGCCGGGGACTAGCGGGAGTTAATGAGCAGTTCTTC. Encoded protein: CASSIRRGLAGVNEQFF.